The 11 T cell receptor beta chains below were found in one sample sequenced in a study of spatial heterogeneity in lung cancer. MiXCR, run by TCRdb on the 5' RACE reads, gives a single entry per CDR3 protein. The sample lists tens of thousands of distinct CDR3 sequences; over 8.5% were seen once. Time point denoted: sample taken at primary tumor resection. Whole RNA was taken from tumor, nontumor lung or frozen PBMC; it was then sequenced unsorted. Specimen: PBMCs, collected at surgery. Source of these receptors: a male donor with early-stage non-small cell lung cancer.

V usage is TRBV7-2 and J usage is TRBJ2-3; D not certain. This CDR3 contains 14 residues. Germline lookup yields CDR1 SGHTA and CDR2 FQGNSA. Trimming pared 8 bases from V and 0 bases from J, leaving 12 bases between. The CDR3 DNA reads TGTGCCAGCGGATCCCGGTCTAGCACAGATACGCAGTATTTT. Amino acids: CASGSRSSTDTQYF.

In this sample, this clonotype turned up many times. The V gene is TRBV20-1, the J gene TRBJ2-3; no clear D gene. The CDR3 has 13 amino acids. CDR1 and CDR2 (germline): DFQATT, SNEGSKA (reference sequence). The CDR3 DNA reads TGCAGCGCTTCTGGGTTCCGGACAGATACGCAGTATTTT. Translation gives CSASGFRTDTQYF.

This clonotype has at least ten counts. This chain links TRBV27 with TRBJ2-5, with 11 positions matching TRBD2. The length of the CDR3 is 16 residues. V lost 4 bases to trimming and J lost 5 bases; unmatched junction nucleotides: 9. The germline V gene has CDR1 MNHEY and CDR2 SMNVEV (reference sequence). Here the CDR3 DNA reads TGTGCCAGCAGTTCAGATCGACTAGCGGGGTACGAGACCCAGTACTTC. This translates into CASSSDRLAGYETQYF.

This clonotype was detected many times. CDR3 sequence (DNA): TGCAGTGCTGCGAAAGGGGGCCGGAACACTGAAGCTTTCTTT. It codes for CSAAKGGRNTEAFF. The rearrangement links TRBV20-1 to TRBJ1-1; 7 positions agree with TRBD1. The CDR3 runs to 14 residues. After removal of 5 bases from V and 1 base from J, the junction contained 7 bases not matched to a gene. The V gene's germline CDR1 is DFQATT and CDR2 SNEGSKA (reference sequence).

This clonotype was recorded at least ten times. The chain links TRBV28 to TRBJ2-7, with a possible D match to TRBD2 (6 bases). This CDR3 has 13 amino acids. Germline CDR1 and CDR2: MDHEN and SYDVKM. V lost 6 bases and J 2 bases, leaving 11 bases between the germline ends. For the CDR3, the DNA is TGTGCCAGCAGGCGGGATCCCACCTACGAGCAGTACTTC. This translates into CASRRDPTYEQYF.

This clonotype was recorded many times. The chain uses TRBV20-1 and TRBJ2-4; D is perhaps TRBD1 (5 bases). This CDR3 region has 14 residues. Trimming removed 5 bases from V and 0 bases from J, with 11 bases in between. Looked up from germline, CDR1 is DFQATT and CDR2 is SNEGSKA (reference sequence). The CDR3 DNA reads as TGCAGTGCTGACAGTCACCTAGCCAAAAACATTCAGTACTTC. Protein product: CSADSHLAKNIQYF.

The genes are TRBV20-1 and TRBJ1-3; no firm D call. The CDR3 consists of 14 residues. In germline, CDR1 is DFQATT, CDR2 SNEGSKA (reference sequence). V lost 0 bases and J lost 4, with 10 bases in between. CDR3 residues: CSARDGGPGNTIYF. The CDR3 region has the DNA TGCAGTGCTAGAGATGGAGGGCCCGGAAACACCATATATTTT.

This clonotype has only a few counts. This chain links TRBV11-1 with TRBJ1-1; tentatively, D is TRBD1 (6 bases). The germline V and J ends were trimmed by 2 bases and 1 base, with 11 bases remaining between them. Germline V lookup: CDR1 SGHAT, CDR2 FQDESV (reference sequence). CDR3 length: 15 residues. The CDR3 here is CASSLLGRGNTEAFF. CDR3 bases: TGTGCCAGCAGCTTATTGGGCAGGGGGAACACTGAAGCTTTCTTT.

The chain is built from TRBV28 and TRBJ2-7; perhaps TRBD1 as D (5 bases). V was trimmed by 7 bases and J by 8 bases, leaving 21 bases between them. CDR1 and CDR2 (germline): MDHEN, SYDVKM. The CDR3 contains 14 residues. The CDR3 nucleotides are TGTGCCAGCACCCTCACGCGGACAATCTCCAAGCAGTACTTC. Translation gives CASTLTRTISKQYF.

This clonotype showed up just a few times. The J gene is TRBJ1-6, the V gene TRBV2; D call uncertain. Trimming took off 4 bases at V and 8 bases at J, with 12 bases between the two ends. The CDR3 has 14 amino acids. Looked up from germline, CDR1 is SNHLY and CDR2 is FYNNEI. This chain's CDR3 is CASSVARDHSPLHF. The DNA of the CDR3 is TGTGCCAGCAGTGTCGCGAGGGATCATTCACCCCTCCACTTT.

The rearrangement joins TRBV7-2 to TRBJ2-3, with 13 nucleotides matching TRBD2. V trimming: 6 bases; J trimming: 5 bases; junction bases outside the gene matches: 8. CDR3 length: 16 amino acids. The V gene's germline CDR1 is SGHTA and CDR2 FQGNSA. CDR3 amino acids: CASRKLAGGPGDTQYF. CDR3 in DNA: TGTGCCAGCAGAAAACTAGCGGGGGGGCCCGGAGATACGCAGTATTTT. The entire variable domain, with the rest obtained from reference TRBV7-2 and TRBJ2-3, is as follows: GAGVSQSPSNKVTEKGKDVELRCDPISGHTALYWYRQSLGQGLEFLIYFQGNSAPDKSGLPSDRFSAERTGGSVSTLTIQRTQQEDSAVYLCASRKLAGGPGDTQYFGPGTRLTVL.